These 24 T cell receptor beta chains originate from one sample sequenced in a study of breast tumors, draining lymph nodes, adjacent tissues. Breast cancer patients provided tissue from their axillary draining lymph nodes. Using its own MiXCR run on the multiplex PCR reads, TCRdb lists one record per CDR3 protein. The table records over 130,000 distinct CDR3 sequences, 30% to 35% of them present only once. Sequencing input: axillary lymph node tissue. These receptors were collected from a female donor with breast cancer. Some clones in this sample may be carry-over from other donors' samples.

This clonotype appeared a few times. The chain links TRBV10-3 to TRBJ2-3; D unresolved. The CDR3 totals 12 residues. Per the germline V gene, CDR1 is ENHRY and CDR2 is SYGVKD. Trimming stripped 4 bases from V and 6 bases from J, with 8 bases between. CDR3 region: CAISVGSDTQYF. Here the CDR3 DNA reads TGTGCCATCAGTGTGGGAAGTGATACGCAGTATTTT.

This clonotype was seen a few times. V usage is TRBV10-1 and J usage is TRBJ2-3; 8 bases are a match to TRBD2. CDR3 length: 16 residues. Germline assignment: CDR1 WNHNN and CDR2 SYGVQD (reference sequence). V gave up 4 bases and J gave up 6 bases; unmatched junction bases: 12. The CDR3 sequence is CASSAGAGALADTQYF. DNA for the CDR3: TGCGCCAGCAGTGCTGGAGCGGGGGCTCTCGCGGATACGCAGTATTTT.

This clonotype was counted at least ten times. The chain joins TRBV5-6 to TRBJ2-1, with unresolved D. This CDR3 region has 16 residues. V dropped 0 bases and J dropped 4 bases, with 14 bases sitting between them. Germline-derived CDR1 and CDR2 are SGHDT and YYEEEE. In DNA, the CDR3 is TGTGCCAGCAGCTTGGGTGGCGGAAACCTGTACAATGAGCAGTTCTTC. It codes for CASSLGGGNLYNEQFF.

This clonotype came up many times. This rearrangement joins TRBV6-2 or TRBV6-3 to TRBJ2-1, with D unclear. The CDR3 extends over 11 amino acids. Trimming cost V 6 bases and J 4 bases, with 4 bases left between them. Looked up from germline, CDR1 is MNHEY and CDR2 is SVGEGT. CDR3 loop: CASSRYNEQFF. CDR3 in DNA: TGTGCCAGCAGCCGATACAATGAGCAGTTCTTC.

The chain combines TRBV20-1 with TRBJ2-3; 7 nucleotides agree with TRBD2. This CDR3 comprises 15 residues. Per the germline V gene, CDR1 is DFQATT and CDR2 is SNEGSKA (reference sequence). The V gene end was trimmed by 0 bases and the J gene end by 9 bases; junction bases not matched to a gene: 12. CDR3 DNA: TGCAGTGCTAGAGATTGGCTAGCGGCTAGAGGGACGCAGTATTTT. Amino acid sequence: CSARDWLAARGTQYF.

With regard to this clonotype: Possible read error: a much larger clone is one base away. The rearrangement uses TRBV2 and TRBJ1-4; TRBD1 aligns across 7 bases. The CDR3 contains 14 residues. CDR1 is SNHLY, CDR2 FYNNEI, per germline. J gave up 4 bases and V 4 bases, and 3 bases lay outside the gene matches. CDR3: CASSATGNNEKLFF. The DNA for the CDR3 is TGTGCCAGCAGTGCGACAGGGAATAATGAAAAACTGTTTTTT.

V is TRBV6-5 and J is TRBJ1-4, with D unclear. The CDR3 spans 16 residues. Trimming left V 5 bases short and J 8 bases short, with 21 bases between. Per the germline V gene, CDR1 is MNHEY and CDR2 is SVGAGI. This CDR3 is CASSHGHGNGLEKLFF. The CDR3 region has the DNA TGTGCCAGCAGTCACGGCCACGGGAACGGACTAGAAAAACTGTTTTTT.

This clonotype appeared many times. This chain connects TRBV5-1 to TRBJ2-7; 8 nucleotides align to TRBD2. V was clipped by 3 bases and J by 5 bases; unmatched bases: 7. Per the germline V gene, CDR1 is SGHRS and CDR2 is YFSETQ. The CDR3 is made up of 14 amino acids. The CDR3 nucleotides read TGCGCCAGCAGCTCGGGGGGGGGCGGCCACGAGCAGTACTTC. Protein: CASSSGGGGHEQYF. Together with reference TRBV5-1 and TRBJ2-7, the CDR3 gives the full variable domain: KAGVTQTPRYLIKTRGQQVTLSCSPISGHRSVSWYQQTPGQGLQFLFEYFSETQRNKGNFPGRFSGRQFSNSRSEMNVSTLELGDSALYLCASSSGGGGHEQYFGPGTRLTVT.

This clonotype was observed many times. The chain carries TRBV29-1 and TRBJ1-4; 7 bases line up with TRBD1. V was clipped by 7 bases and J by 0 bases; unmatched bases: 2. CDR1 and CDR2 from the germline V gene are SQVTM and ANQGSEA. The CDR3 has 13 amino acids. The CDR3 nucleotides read TGCAGCGGTCAGGGGGCAACTAATGAAAAACTGTTTTTT. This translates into CSGQGATNEKLFF. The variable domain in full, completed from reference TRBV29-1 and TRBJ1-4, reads SAVISQKPSRDICQRGTSLTIQCQVDSQVTMMFWYRQQPGQSLTLIATANQGSEATYESGFVIDKFPISRPNLTFSTLTVSNMSPEDSSIYLCSGQGATNEKLFFGSGTQLSVL.

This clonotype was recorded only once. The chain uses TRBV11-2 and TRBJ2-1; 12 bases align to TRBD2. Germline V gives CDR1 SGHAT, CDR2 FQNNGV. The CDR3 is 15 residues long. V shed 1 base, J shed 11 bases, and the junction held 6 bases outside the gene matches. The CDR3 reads CASSLGRLAGAQQFF. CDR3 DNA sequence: TGTGCCAGCAGCTTAGGCCGACTAGCGGGGGCCCAGCAGTTCTTC.

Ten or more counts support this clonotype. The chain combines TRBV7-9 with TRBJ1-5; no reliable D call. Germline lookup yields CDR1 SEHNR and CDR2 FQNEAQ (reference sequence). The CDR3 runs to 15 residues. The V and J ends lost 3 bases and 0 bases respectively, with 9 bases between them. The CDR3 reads CASSLSGNSNQPQHF. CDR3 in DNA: TGTGCCAGCAGCTTGAGTGGGAATAGCAATCAGCCCCAGCATTTT. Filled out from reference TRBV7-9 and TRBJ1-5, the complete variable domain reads DTGVSQNPRHKITKRGQNVTFRCDPISEHNRLYWYRQTLGQGPEFLTYFQNEAQLEKSRLLSDRFSAERPKGSFSTLEIQRTEQGDSAMYLCASSLSGNSNQPQHFGDGTRLSIL.

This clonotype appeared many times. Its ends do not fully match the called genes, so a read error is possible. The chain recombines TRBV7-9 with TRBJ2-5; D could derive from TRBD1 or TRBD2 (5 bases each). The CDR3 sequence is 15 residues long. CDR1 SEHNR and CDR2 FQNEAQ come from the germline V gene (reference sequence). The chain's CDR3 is CASSLGVGDGETQHF. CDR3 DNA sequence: TGTGCCAGCAGCTTAGGGGTGGGGGACGGAGAGACCCAGCACTTC.

The CDR3 DNA sequence: TGTGCCAGCAGCCTCCAGGAGAACACTGAAGCTTTCTTT. The encoded protein is CASSLQENTEAFF. The genes are TRBV7-6 and TRBJ1-1; D not certain. This CDR3 has 13 amino acids. From germline, CDR1 is SGHVS and CDR2 FNYEAQ. Deletions cut 5 bases from V and 1 base from J, with 8 bases between.

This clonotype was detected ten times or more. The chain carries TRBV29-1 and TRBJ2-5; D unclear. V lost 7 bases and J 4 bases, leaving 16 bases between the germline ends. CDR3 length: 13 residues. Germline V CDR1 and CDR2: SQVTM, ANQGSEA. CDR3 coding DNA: TGCAGCGCCTGGGCCTGGGATCGAGAGACCCAGTACTTC. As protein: CSAWAWDRETQYF. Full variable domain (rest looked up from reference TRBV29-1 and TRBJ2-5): SAVISQKPSRDICQRGTSLTIQCQVDSQVTMMFWYRQQPGQSLTLIATANQGSEATYESGFVIDKFPISRPNLTFSTLTVSNMSPEDSSIYLCSAWAWDRETQYFGPGTRLLVL.

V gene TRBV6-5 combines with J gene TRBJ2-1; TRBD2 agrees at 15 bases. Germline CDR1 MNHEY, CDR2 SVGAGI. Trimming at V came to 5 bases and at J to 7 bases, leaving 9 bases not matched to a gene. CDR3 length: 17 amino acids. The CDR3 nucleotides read TGTGCCAGCAGTCACGGGAGGACTAGCGGGGGGGTAAATGAGCAGTTCTTC. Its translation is CASSHGRTSGGVNEQFF.

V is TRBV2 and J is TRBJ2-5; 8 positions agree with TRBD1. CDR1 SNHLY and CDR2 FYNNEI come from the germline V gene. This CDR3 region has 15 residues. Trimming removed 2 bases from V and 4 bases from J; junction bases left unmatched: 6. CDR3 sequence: CASSELDRESETQYF. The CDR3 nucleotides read TGTGCCAGCAGTGAATTGGACAGGGAATCAGAGACCCAGTACTTC.

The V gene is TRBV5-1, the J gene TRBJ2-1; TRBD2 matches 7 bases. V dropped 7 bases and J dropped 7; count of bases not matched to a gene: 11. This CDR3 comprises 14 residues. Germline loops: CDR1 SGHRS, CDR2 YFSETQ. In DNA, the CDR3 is TGCGCCAGCTGTCGGGGGGAGGCGCAGAATGAGCAGTTCTTC. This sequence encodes CASCRGEAQNEQFF.

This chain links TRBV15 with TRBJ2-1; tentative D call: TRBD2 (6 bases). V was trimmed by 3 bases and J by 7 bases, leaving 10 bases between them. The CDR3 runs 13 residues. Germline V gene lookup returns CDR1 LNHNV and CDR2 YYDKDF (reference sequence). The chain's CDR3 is CATSSLGRNEQFF. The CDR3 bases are TGTGCCACCAGCAGCTTAGGGAGGAATGAGCAGTTCTTC.

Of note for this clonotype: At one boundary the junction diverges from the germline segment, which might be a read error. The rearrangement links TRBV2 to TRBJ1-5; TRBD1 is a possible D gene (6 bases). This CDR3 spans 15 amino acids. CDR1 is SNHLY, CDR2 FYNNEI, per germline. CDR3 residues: CASSAQGTSSQPQHF. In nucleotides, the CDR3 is TGTGCCAGCAGTGCGCAGGGGACAAGCAGTCAGCCCCAGCATTTT.

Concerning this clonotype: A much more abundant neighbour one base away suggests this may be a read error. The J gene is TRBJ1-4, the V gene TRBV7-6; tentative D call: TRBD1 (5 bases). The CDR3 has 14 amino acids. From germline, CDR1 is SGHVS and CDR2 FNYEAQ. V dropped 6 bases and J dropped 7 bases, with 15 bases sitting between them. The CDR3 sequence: CASRPKGMGEKLFF. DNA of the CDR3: TGTGCCAGCAGACCCAAGGGGATGGGTGAAAAACTGTTTTTT.

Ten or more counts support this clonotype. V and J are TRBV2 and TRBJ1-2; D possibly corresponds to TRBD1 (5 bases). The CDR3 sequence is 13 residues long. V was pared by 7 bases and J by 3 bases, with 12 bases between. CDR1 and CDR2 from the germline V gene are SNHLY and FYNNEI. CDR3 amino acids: CASTYGRDYGYTF. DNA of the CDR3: TGTGCCAGCACCTACGGCAGGGACTATGGCTACACCTTC.

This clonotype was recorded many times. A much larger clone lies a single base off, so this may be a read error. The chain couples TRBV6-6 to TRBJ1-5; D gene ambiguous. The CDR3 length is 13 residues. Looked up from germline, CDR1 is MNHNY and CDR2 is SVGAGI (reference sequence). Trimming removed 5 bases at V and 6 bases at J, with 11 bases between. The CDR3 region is CASSPTEGQPQHF. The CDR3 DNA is TGTGCCAGCAGTCCAACAGAGGGTCAGCCCCAGCATTTT.

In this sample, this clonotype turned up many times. CDR3 nucleotide sequence: TGTGCCAGCAGACAGGAGACTAATGAAAAACTGTTTTTT. Residues: CASRQETNEKLFF. The V and J genes are TRBV6-1 and TRBJ1-4, with a possible D match to TRBD1 (5 bases). Germline V lookup: CDR1 MNHNS, CDR2 SASEGT. CDR3 length equals 13 residues. The V and J ends lost 6 bases and 2 bases respectively, with 7 bases between them.

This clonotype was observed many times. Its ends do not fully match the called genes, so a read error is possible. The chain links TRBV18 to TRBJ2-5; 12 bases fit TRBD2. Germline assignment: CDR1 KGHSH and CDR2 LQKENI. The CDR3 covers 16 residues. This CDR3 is CASSSPLAGGRETQYF. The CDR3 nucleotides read TGTGCCAGCTCATCACCTCTAGCGGGGGGGCGAGAGACCCAGTACTTC.